A selection of T cell receptor beta chains follows, all from one sample in a study of blood T cell repertoires in COVID-19. Produced via immunoSEQ multiplex PCR; TCRdb's table is partial and in-frame only. Of 200,000 to 250,000 clones listed, around 86% are singletons. Sample: peripheral blood. These receptors originate from an elderly woman with COVID-19, enrolled during active disease. Both conserved end residues are part of each CDR3. Clone sizes are given selectively: once, few, many, or a class where the clone is expanded.

size: -
V: TRBV5-1
J: TRBJ2-2
CDR3: CASSVTQGATGELFF

size: -
V: TRBV11-2
J: TRBJ2-3
CDR3: CASSSSPGGPGSTQYF

size: -
V: TRBV9
J: TRBJ2-2
CDR3: CASSALNTGELFF

size: -
V: TRBV6-5
J: TRBJ2-7
CDR3: CASSWDSRDEQYF

size: -
V: TRBV13
J: TRBJ2-7
CDR3: CASSPTVNREQYF

size: -
V: TRBV7-3
J: TRBJ2-1
CDR3: CASSLGLAGGNEQFF

size: -
V: TRBV7-3
J: TRBJ2-2
CDR3: CASSPVGANTGELFF

size: -
V: TRBV4-2
J: TRBJ2-2
CDR3: CASSQGLGYTGELFF

size: once
V: TRBV6-5
J: TRBJ1-2
CDR3: CASSSGTNYGYTF

size: -
V: TRBV30
J: TRBJ1-3
CDR3: CATSTGASGNTIYF

size: -
V: TRBV28
J: TRBJ1-5
CDR3: CASSLSYRVGNQPQHF

size: -
V: TRBV5-6
J: TRBJ1-2
CDR3: CASSFFRQANYGYTF

size: once
V: TRBV7-2
J: TRBJ2-7
CDR3: CASSQTGESLEQYF

size: -
V: TRBV7-2
J: TRBJ2-3
CDR3: CASSTSGRTDTQYF

size: -
V: TRBV19
J: TRBJ1-2
CDR3: CASQGLGSYGYTF

size: -
V: TRBV7-2
J: TRBJ2-1
CDR3: CASSPGIHEGLGVF

size: -
V: TRBV19
J: TRBJ1-5
CDR3: CASTPDDRSQPQHF

size: -
V: TRBV19
J: TRBJ2-5
CDR3: CASSGTGLGRETQYF

size: -
V: TRBV4-1
J: TRBJ1-4
CDR3: CASSRSGTGNEKLFF

size: -
V: TRBV19
J: TRBJ2-1
CDR3: CASSRLAGGVSNEQFF

size: -
V: TRBV18
J: TRBJ1-5
CDR3: CASSPTGYQPQHF

size: -
V: TRBV11-2
J: TRBJ2-3
CDR3: CASTLAGGDTQYF

size: -
V: TRBV30
J: TRBJ1-1
CDR3: CAWSPYGPGAFF